The rows below give T cell receptor beta chains drawn from one sample of a study of shared clonotypes between healthy human individuals. Measured with immunoSEQ multiplex PCR; TCRdb has only the in-frame clones, and not every one. Here the sample spans millions of clones, about 95% being singletons. The material sequenced was naive CD8+ T cells sorted from blood. The receptor source for this set is a man aged 18 to 30 in good health. Both conserved end residues are trimmed from each CDR3.

j_call	v_call	cdr3_length	cdr3_aa
TRBJ2-7	TRBV7-2	13	ASSRRTSGVYEQY
TRBJ2-7	TRBV9	13	ASSVVDRPSYEQY
TRBJ2-5	TRBV28	10	ASGGQGETQY
TRBJ2-7	TRBV4-1	13	ASSQRQGLSYEQY
TRBJ2-1	TRBV27	11	ASSLWLAEEQF
TRBJ1-1	TRBV13	10	ASSTQGTGAF
TRBJ1-1	TRBV10-3	10	AIGYSLPEAF
TRBJ2-1	TRBV6-4	12	ASSERPTRNEQF
TRBJ2-3	TRBV5-5	13	ASSLDPALTDTQY
TRBJ1-2	TRBV9	12	ASLDPSGGLGYT
TRBJ2-2	TRBV10-3	13	AISLDKAPTGELF
TRBJ1-4	TRBV7-9	15	ASSPGVTGVSNEKLF
TRBJ2-3	TRBV29-1	11	SGGTGGLDTQY
TRBJ2-1	TRBV7-2	14	ASSHLLAGPYNEQF
TRBJ2-1	TRBV7-9	12	ASSLVGGKDEQF
TRBJ1-6	TRBV19	12	ASADRVYNSPLH